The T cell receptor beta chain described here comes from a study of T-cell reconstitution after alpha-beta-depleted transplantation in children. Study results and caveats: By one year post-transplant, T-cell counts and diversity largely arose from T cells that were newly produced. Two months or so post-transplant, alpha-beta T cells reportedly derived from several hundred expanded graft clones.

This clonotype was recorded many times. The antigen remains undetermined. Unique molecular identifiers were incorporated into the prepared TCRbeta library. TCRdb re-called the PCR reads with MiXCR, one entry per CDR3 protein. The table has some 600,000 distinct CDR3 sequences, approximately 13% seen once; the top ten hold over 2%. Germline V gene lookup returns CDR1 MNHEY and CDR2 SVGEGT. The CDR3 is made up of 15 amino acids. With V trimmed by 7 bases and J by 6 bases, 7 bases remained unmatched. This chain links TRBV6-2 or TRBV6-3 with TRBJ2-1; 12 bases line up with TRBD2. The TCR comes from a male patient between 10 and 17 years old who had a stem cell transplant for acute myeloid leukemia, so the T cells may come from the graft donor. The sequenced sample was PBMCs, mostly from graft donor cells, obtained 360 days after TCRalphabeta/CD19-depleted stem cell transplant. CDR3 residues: CASIPSGRVFNEQFF. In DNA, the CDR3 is TGTGCCAGCATCCCTAGCGGGAGGGTTTTCAATGAGCAGTTCTTC.